Listed below are T cell receptor beta chains from one sample, sequenced in a study of blood T cell repertoires in COVID-19. Only in-frame clones appear in the TCRdb table, and some are missing; sequencing was by immunoSEQ multiplex PCR. The top ten clones hold over 9.5% of a sample with around 97,000 clones, approximately 84% of them seen once. The sample was peripheral blood. The origin of the receptors is a man in his sixties or seventies with acute or convalescent COVID-19. Each CDR3 is given with its conserved first and last residue. Fields, in order: V gene, clone size, J gene, D gene, CDR3 DNA, CDR3 protein. D genes are given only for firm matches. For some rows the clone size is stated as once, few or many, or as a class when expanded; others skip it.

>TRBV27|NA|TRBJ2-5|TRBD1
TGTGCCAGCAGTTTAGGGACAGGCCGAGAATCCCAGTACTTC
CASSLGTGRESQYF
>TRBV3-1/TRBV3-2|NA|TRBJ1-2|TRBD1
TGTGCCAGCAGCCAAGATCTCGAGAGGGGGCATGGCTACACCTTC
CASSQDLERGHGYTF
>TRBV27|NA|TRBJ2-3|TRBD2
TGTGCCAGCGGCCGACTAGCCCGCACAGATACGCAGTATTTT
CASGRLARTDTQYF
>TRBV7-2|NA|TRBJ2-7|TRBD2
TGTGCCAGTGAAGCGGGGAGGAGCTCCTACGAGCAGTACTTC
CASEAGRSSYEQYF
>TRBV6-1|NA|TRBJ2-3|TRBD2
TGTGCCAGCAGTGGTCGACTAGCGGGGTACACAGATACGCAGTATTTT
CASSGRLAGYTDTQYF
>TRBV28|NA|TRBJ1-5|TRBD1
TGTGCCAGCAGTGTGACAGGGAACTATCAGCCCCAGCATTTT
CASSVTGNYQPQHF
>TRBV2|NA|TRBJ1-1|NA
TGTGCCAGCAGTGACAAGGGAGTGGATGAAGCTTTCTTT
CASSDKGVDEAFF
>TRBV7-2|NA|TRBJ2-1|NA
TGTGCCAGCAGCTTTCGCCCTCAGGACAATGAGCAGTTCTTC
CASSFRPQDNEQFF
>TRBV3-1/TRBV3-2|NA|TRBJ2-2|TRBD2
TGTGCCAGCAGCCAAGACAATGCGGTTCCAGCGGGAGGGCCTGAAGTTTCCGGGGAGCTGTTTTTT
CASSQDNAVPAGGPEVSGELFF
>TRBV7-9|NA|TRBJ2-7|NA
TGTGCCAGCAGCCCAGGGTTTCCACCCTCAGCCTACGAGCAGTACTTC
CASSPGFPPSAYEQYF
>TRBV7-8|NA|TRBJ1-2|NA
TGTGCCAGCAGCACTACAGGGCACAACTATGGCTACACCTTC
CASSTTGHNYGYTF
>TRBV7-9|NA|TRBJ1-1|NA
TGTGCCAGCAGCTTAGGCCTCGGGGGGGCTTTGAACACTGAAGCTTTCTTT
CASSLGLGGALNTEAFF
>TRBV19|NA|TRBJ2-5|TRBD1
TGTGCCAGTAGGGGAGACAGGGTTCGGGAGACCCAGTACTTC
CASRGDRVRETQYF
>TRBV6-6|NA|TRBJ2-3|NA
TGTGCCAGCAGTCCTACGTCAGATACGCAGTATTTT
CASSPTSDTQYF
>TRBV29-1|NA|TRBJ2-1|NA
TGCAGCGTTGGACAGGTAGTATACGATGAGCAGTTCTTC
CSVGQVVYDEQFF
>TRBV5-8|NA|TRBJ1-5|NA
TGTGCCAGCAGCTCCGGACAGAGTCATAGCAATCAGCCCCAGCATTTT
CASSSGQSHSNQPQHF
>TRBV30|NA|TRBJ1-2|NA
TGTGCCTGGAGTAGTTCCGGTGCCGGGTATGGCTACACCTTC
CAWSSSGAGYGYTF
>TRBV18|NA|TRBJ2-1|TRBD2
TGTGCCAGCTCCCCTCCGGGACTAGCGGACAATGAGCAGTTCTTC
CASSPPGLADNEQFF
>TRBV6-4|NA|TRBJ1-2|NA
TGTGCCAGCAGTGACTCGAGACAGGTGAATGGCTACACCTTC
CASSDSRQVNGYTF
>TRBV2|once|TRBJ2-6|NA
TGTGCCAGCAGTGTCGCCATAGCAGGGGCCAACGTCCTGACTTTC
CASSVAIAGANVLTF
>TRBV28|NA|TRBJ1-5|NA
TGTGCCAGTATACAGGGAGGCAATCAGCCCCAGCATTTT
CASIQGGNQPQHF
>TRBV28|few|TRBJ2-1|TRBD2
TGTGCCAGCACTCTACTAGCGGGAGAAGGGAACAATGAGCAGTTCTTC
CASTLLAGEGNNEQFF
>TRBV27|NA|TRBJ1-2|NA
TGTGCCAGCAGTCCCGAGAGGGCCTATGGCTACACCTTC
CASSPERAYGYTF
>TRBV11-2|NA|TRBJ1-2|NA
TGTGCCAGCAGCTCCGAGGGTAATGGCTACACCTTC
CASSSEGNGYTF